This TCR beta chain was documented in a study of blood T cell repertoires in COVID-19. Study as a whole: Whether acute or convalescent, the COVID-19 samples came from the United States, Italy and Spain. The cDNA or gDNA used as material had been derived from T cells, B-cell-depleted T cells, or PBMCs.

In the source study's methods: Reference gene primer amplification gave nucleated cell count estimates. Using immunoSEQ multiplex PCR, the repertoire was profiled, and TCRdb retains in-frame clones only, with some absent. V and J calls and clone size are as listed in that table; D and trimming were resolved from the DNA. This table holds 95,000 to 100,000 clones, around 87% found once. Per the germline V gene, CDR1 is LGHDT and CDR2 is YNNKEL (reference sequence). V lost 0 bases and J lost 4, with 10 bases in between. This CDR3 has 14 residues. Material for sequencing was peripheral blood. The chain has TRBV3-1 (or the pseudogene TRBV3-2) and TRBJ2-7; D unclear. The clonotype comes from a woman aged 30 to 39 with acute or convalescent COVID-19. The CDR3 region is CASSQDGLWYEQYF. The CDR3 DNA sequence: TGTGCCAGCAGCCAAGATGGGCTGTGGTACGAGCAGTACTTC.